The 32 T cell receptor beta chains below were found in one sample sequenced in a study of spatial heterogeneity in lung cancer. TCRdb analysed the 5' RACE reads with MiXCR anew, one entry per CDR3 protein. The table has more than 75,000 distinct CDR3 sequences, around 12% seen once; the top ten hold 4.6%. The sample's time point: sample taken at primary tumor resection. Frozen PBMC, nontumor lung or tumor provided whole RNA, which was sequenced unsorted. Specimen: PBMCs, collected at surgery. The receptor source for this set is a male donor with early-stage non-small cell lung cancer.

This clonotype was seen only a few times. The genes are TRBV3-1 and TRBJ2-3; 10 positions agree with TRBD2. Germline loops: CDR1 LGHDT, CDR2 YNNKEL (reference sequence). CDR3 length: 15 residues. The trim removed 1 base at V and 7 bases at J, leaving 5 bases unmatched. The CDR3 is CASSQGSGREYTQYF. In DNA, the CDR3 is TGTGCCAGCAGCCAAGGGAGCGGGAGGGAGTATACGCAGTATTTT.

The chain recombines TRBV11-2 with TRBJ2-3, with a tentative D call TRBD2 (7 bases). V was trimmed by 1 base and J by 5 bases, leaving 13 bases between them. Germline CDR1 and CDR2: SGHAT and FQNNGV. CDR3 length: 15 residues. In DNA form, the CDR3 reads TGTGCCAGCAGCTTAGTCGGGGGGCCGGTAGATACGCAGTATTTT. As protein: CASSLVGGPVDTQYF. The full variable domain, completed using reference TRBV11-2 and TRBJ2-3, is EAGVAQSPRYKIIEKRQSVAFWCNPISGHATLYWYQQILGQGPKLLIQFQNNGVVDDSQLPKDRFSAERLKGVDSTLKIQPAKLEDSAVYLCASSLVGGPVDTQYFGPGTRLTVL.

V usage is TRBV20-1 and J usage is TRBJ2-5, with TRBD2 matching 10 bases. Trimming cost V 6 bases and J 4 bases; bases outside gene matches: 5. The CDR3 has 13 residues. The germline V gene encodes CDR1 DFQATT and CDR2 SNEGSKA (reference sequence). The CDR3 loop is CSARRTSGETQYF. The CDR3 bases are TGCAGTGCCCGCCGGACTAGCGGAGAGACCCAGTACTTC.

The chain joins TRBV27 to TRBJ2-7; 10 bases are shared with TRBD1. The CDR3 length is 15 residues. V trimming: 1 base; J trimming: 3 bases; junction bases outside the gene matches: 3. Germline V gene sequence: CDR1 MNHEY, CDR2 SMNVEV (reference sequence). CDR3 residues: CASSLFGQGGYEQYF. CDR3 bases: TGTGCCAGCAGTTTATTTGGACAGGGGGGCTACGAGCAGTACTTC.

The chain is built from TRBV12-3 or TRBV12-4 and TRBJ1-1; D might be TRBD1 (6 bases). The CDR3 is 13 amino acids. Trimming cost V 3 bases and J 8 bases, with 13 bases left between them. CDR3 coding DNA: TGTGCCAGCAGTTTGGGGGGCCGACTCGAAGCTTTCTTT. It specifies CASSLGGRLEAFF.

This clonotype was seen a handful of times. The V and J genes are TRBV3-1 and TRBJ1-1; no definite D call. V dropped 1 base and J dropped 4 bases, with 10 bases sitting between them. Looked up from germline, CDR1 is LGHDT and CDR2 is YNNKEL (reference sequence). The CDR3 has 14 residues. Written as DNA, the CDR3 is TGTGCCAGCAGCCAAGGATATACGGCCACTGAAGCTTTCTTT. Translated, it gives CASSQGYTATEAFF.

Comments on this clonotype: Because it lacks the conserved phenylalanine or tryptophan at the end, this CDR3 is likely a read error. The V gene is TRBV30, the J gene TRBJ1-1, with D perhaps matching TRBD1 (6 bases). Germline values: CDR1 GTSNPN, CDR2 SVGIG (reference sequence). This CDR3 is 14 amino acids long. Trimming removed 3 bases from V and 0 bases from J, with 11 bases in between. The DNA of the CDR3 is TGTGCCTGGAGGAGGGGGGATATGAACACTGAAGCTTTCCTT. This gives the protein CAWRRGDMNTEAFL.

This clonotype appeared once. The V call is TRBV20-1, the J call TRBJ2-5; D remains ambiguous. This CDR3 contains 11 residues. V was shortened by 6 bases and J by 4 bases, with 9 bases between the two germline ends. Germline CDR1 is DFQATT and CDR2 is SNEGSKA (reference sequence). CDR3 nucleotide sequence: TGCAGTGCCGAAAGGTTAGAGACCCAGTACTTC. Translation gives CSAERLETQYF.

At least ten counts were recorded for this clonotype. The CDR3 spells CASSGWLAVSSYEQYF. The CDR3 DNA reads TGTGCCAGCAGCGGATGGCTGGCAGTCAGCTCCTACGAGCAGTACTTC. The chain joins TRBV5-5 to TRBJ2-7; D is undetermined. CDR3 size: 16 residues. Trimming removed 4 bases from V and 0 bases from J, with 17 bases in between. The germline gives CDR1 SGHKS, CDR2 YYEKEE (reference sequence).

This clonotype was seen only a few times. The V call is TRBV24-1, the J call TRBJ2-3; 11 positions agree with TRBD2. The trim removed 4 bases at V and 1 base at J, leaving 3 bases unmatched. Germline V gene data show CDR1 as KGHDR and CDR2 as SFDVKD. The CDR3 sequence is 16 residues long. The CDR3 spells CATSDPGLAGTDTQYF. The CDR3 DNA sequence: TGTGCCACCAGTGACCCGGGACTAGCGGGCACAGATACGCAGTATTTT.

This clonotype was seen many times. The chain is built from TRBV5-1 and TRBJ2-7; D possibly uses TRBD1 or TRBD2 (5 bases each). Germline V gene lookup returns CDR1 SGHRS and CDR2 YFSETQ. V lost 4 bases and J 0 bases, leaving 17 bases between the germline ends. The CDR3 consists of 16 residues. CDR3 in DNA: TGCGCCAGCAGCATAACCCCTCGGGACGTCTCCTACGAGCAGTACTTC. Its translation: CASSITPRDVSYEQYF.

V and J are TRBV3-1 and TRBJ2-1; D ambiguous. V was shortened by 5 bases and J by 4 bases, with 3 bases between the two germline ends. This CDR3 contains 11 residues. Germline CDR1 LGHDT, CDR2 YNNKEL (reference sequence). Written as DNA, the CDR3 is TGTGCCAGCAGCGCTTACAATGAGCAGTTCTTC. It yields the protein CASSAYNEQFF.

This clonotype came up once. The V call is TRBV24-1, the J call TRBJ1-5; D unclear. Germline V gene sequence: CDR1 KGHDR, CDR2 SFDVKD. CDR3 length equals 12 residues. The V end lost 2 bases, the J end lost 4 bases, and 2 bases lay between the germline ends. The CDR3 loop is CATSDSNQPQHF. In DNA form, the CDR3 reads TGTGCCACCAGTGATTCAAATCAGCCCCAGCATTTT.

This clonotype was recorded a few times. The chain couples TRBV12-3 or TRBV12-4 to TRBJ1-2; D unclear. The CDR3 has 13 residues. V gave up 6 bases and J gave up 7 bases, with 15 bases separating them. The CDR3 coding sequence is TGTGCCAGCAGCCTTGACTCATTTATTGGCTACACCTTC. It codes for CASSLDSFIGYTF.

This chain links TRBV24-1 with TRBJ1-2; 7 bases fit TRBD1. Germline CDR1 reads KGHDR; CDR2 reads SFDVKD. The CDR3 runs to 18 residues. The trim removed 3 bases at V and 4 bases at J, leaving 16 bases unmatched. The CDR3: CATSDPSLTGEEGYGYTF. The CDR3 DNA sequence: TGTGCCACCAGTGATCCGTCTCTCACAGGGGAAGAAGGCTATGGCTACACCTTC.

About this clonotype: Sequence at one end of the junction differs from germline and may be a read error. In DNA, the CDR3 is TGTGCCAACAGTTCCGGACAGGGAGGGTCCCAGCATTTT. Protein: CANSSGQGGSQHF. The chain is built from TRBV6-5 and TRBJ1-5; TRBD1 aligns across 8 bases. CDR3 size: 13 residues. Looked up from germline, CDR1 is MNHEY and CDR2 is SVGAGI.

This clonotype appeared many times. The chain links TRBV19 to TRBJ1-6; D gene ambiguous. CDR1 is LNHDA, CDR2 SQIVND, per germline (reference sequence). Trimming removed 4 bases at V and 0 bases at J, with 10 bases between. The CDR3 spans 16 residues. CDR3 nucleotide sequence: TGTGCCAGTAGTACGGACTTGAGCTCCTATAATTCACCCCTCCACTTT. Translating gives CASSTDLSSYNSPLHF.

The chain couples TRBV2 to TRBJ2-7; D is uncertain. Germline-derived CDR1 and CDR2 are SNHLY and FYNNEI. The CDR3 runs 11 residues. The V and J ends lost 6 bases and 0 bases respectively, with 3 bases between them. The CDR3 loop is CASRVSYEQYF. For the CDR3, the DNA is TGTGCCAGCAGAGTCTCCTACGAGCAGTACTTC.

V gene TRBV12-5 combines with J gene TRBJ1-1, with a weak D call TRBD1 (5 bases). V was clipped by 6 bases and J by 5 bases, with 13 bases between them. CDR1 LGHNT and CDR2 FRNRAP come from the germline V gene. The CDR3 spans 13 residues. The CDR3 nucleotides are TGTGCTAGTGGACACGGGGCCGGTACTGAAGCTTTCTTT. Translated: CASGHGAGTEAFF.

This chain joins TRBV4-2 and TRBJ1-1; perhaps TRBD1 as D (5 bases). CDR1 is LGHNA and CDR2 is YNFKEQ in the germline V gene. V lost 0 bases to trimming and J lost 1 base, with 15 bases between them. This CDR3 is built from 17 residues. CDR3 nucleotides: TGTGCCAGCAGCCAAGATAGGAGAGAGGGACCGAACACTGAAGCTTTCTTT. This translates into CASSQDRREGPNTEAFF.

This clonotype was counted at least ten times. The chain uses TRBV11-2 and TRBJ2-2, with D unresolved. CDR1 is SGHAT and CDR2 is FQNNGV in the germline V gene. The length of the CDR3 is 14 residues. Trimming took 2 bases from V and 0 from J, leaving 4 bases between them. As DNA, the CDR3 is TGTGCCAGCAGCTTATACCCGAACACCGGGGAGCTGTTTTTT. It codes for CASSLYPNTGELFF.

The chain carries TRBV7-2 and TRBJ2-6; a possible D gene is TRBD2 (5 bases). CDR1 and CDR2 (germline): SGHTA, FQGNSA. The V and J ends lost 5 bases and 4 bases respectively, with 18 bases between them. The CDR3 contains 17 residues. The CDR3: CASSTSAGPWGANVLTF. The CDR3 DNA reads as TGTGCCAGCAGCACCTCGGCGGGCCCTTGGGGGGCCAACGTCCTGACTTTC.

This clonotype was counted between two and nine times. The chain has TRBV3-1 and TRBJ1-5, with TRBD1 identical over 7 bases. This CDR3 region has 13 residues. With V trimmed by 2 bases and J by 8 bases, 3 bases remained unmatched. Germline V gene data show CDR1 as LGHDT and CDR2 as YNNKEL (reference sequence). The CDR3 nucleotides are TGTGCCAGCAGCCAAACAGGGGCTGAGCCCCAGCATTTT. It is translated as CASSQTGAEPQHF.

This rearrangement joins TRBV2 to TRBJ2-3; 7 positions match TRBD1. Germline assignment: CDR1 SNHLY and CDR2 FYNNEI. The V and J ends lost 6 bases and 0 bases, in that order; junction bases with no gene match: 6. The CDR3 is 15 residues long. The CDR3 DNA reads TGTGCCAGCAGGGACAGGACCCTTAGCACAGATACGCAGTATTTT. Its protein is CASRDRTLSTDTQYF.

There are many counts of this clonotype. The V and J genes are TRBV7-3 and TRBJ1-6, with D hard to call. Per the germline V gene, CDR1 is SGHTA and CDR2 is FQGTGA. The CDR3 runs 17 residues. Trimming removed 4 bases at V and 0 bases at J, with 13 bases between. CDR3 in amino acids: CASSSWEVLSYNSPLHF. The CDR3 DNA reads TGTGCCAGCAGCTCGTGGGAGGTCCTCTCCTATAATTCACCCCTCCACTTT.

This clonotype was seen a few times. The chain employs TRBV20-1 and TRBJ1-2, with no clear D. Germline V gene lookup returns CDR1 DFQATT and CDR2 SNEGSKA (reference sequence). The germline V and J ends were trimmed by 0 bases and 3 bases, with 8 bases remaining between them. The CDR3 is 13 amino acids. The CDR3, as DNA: TGCAGTGCTAGAGATGAGCGGGACTATGGCTACACCTTC. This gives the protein CSARDERDYGYTF.

CDR3 protein: CASSQLLAGGQGEQFF. The DNA of the CDR3 is TGTGCCAGCAGCCAGCTTCTAGCGGGGGGCCAGGGGGAGCAGTTCTTC. The V call is TRBV3-1, the J call TRBJ2-1; 11 bases fit TRBD2. The trim removed 3 bases at V and 10 bases at J, leaving 11 bases unmatched. This CDR3 has 16 residues. CDR1 is LGHDT and CDR2 is YNNKEL in the germline V gene (reference sequence).

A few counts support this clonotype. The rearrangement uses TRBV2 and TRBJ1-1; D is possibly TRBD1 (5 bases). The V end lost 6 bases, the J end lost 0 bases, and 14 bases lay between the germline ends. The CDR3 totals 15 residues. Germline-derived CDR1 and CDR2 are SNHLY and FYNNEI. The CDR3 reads CASRQGLVVNTEAFF. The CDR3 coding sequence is TGTGCCAGCAGGCAGGGTTTAGTCGTGAACACTGAAGCTTTCTTT.

The CDR3 coding sequence is TGCAGCGTTCGGCGAGGGGGTCTCTACAATGAGCAGTTCTTC. As protein: CSVRRGGLYNEQFF. The chain couples TRBV29-1 to TRBJ2-1; the D gene is possibly TRBD1 (6 bases). Germline V CDR1 and CDR2: SQVTM, ANQGSEA. Trimming removed 5 bases at V and 3 bases at J, with 14 bases between. CDR3 length: 14 amino acids.

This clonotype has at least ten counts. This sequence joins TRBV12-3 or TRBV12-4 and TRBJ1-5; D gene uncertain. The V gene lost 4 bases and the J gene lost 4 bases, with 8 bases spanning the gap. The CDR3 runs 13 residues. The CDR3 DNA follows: TGTGCCAGCAGTTCCCGGCTTAATCAGCCCCAGCATTTT. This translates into CASSSRLNQPQHF.

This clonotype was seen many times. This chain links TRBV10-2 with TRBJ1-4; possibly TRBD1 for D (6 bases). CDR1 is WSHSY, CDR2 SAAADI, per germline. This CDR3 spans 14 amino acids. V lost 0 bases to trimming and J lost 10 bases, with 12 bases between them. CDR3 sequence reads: CASSESGGRGKLFF. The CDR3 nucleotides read TGCGCCAGCAGTGAGTCGGGGGGGCGTGGAAAACTGTTTTTT.

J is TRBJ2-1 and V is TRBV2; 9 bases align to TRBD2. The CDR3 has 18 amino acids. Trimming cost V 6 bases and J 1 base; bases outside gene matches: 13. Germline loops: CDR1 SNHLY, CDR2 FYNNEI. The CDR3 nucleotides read TGTGCCAGCAGCGATCCGCGCCTAGCGGGGTGGTCCTACAATGAGCAGTTCTTC. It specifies CASSDPRLAGWSYNEQFF.